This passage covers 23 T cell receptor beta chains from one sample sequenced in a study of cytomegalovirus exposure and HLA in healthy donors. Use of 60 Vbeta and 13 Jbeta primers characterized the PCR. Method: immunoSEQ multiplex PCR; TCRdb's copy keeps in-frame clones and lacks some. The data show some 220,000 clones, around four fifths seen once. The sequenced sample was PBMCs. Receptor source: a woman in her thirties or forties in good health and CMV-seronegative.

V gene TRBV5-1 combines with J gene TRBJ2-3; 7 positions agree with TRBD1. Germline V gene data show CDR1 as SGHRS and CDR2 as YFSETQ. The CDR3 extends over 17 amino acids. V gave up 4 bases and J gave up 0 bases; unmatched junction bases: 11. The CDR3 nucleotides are TGCGCCAGCAGCCCACCGGGACAGCTAACTAGCACAGATACGCAGTATTTT. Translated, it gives CASSPPGQLTSTDTQYF.

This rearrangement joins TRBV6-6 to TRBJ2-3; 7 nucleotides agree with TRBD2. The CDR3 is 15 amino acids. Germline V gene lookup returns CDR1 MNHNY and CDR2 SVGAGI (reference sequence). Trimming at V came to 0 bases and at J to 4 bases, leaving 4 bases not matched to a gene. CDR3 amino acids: CASSYSGGEADTQYF. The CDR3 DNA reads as TGTGCCAGCAGTTACTCGGGGGGGGAAGCAGATACGCAGTATTTT.

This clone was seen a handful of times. CDR3 DNA: TGTGCCAGCAGCCAAGCCGGGACAGGGGGCCACGAGCAGTACTTC. Its protein is CASSQAGTGGHEQYF. The chain uses TRBV4-2 and TRBJ2-7, with TRBD1 matching 12 bases. The CDR3 is made up of 15 amino acids. Germline-derived CDR1 and CDR2 are LGHNA and YNFKEQ. The V gene end was trimmed by 1 base and the J gene end by 5 bases; junction bases not matched to a gene: 3.

The CDR3 here is CASSFRTGGDNEQFF. The CDR3 nucleotides read TGTGCCAGCAGCTTTCGGACAGGGGGAGACAATGAGCAGTTCTTC. The V call is TRBV7-2, the J call TRBJ2-1; TRBD1 agrees at 10 bases. Germline values: CDR1 SGHTA, CDR2 FQGNSA. V trimming: 3 bases; J trimming: 5 bases; junction bases outside the gene matches: 4. The CDR3 contains 15 residues.

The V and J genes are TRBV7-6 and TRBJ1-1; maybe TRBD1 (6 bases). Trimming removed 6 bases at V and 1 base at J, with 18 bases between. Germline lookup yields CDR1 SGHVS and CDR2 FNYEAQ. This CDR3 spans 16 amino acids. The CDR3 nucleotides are TGTGCCAGCAGGCCTATACTCGGGACATCGAACACTGAAGCTTTCTTT. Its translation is CASRPILGTSNTEAFF.

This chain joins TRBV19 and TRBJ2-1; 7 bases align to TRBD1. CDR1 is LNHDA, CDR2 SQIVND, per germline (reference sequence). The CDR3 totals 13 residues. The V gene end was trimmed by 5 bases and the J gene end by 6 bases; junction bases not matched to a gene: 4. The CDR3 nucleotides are TGTGCCAGTAGTCCGGACAGGCTCAATGAGCAGTTCTTC. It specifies CASSPDRLNEQFF.

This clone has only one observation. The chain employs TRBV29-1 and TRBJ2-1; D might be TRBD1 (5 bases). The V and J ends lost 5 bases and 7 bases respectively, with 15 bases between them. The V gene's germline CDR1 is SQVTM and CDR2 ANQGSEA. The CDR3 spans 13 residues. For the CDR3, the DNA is TGCAGCGTTCTCGACAGATTACAGAATGAGCAGTTCTTC. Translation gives CSVLDRLQNEQFF.

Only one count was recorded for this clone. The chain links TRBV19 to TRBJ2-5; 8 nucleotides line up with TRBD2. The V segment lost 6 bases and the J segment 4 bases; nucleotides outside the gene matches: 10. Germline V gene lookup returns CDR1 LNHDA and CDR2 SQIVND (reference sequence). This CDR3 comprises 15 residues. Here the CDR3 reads CASRARAGGLETQYF. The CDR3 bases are TGTGCCAGTAGGGCCCGGGCGGGGGGATTAGAGACCCAGTACTTC. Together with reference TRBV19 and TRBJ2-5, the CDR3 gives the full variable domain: DGGITQSPKYLFRKEGQNVTLSCEQNLNHDAMYWYRQDPGQGLRLIYYSQIVNDFQKGDIAEGYSVSREKKESFPLTVTSAQKNPTAFYLCASRARAGGLETQYFGPGTRLLVL.

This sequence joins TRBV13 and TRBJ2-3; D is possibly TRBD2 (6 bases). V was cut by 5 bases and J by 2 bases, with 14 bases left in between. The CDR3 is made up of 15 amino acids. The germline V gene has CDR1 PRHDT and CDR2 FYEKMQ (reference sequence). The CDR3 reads CASSRRGRATDTQYF. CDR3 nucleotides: TGTGCCAGCAGCCGGCGGGGACGAGCCACAGATACGCAGTATTTT.

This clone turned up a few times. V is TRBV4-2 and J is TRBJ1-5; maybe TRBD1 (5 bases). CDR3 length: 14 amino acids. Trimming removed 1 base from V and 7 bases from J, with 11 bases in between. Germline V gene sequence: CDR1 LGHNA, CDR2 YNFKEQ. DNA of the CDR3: TGTGCCAGCAGCCAAGTGGTCGGGGGACAGCCCCAGCATTTT. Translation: CASSQVVGGQPQHF.

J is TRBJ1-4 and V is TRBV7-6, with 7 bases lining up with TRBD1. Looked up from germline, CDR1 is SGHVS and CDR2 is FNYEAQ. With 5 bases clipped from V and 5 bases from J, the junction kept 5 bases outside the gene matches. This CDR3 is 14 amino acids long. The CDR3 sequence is CASSPEGANEKLFF. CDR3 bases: TGTGCCAGCAGCCCAGAGGGGGCAAATGAAAAACTGTTTTTT.

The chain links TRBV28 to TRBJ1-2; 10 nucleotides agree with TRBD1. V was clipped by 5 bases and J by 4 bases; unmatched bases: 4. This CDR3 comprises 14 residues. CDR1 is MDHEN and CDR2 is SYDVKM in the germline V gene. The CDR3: CASSLGQGLYGYTF. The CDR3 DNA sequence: TGTGCCAGCAGTCTGGGACAGGGGCTCTATGGCTACACCTTC.

In DNA form, the CDR3 reads TGTGCCAGAAGCTTCCCCCCGAAAAACATTCAGTACTTC. It yields the protein CARSFPPKNIQYF. V is TRBV5-3 and J is TRBJ2-4; D remains unclear. TRBV5-3 is known as an ORF, though its function is uncertain. The CDR3 loop spans 13 amino acids. The V and J ends lost 2 bases and 4 bases respectively, with 7 bases between them.

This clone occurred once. The CDR3 protein is CASSREGNHNQPQHF. CDR3 in DNA: TGTGCCAGCAGCCGCGAGGGTAATCACAATCAGCCCCAGCATTTT. The chain combines TRBV7-9 with TRBJ1-5, with D unresolved. V was clipped by 5 bases and J by 3 bases, with 14 bases between them. This CDR3 region has 15 residues. Looked up from germline, CDR1 is SEHNR and CDR2 is FQNEAQ (reference sequence).

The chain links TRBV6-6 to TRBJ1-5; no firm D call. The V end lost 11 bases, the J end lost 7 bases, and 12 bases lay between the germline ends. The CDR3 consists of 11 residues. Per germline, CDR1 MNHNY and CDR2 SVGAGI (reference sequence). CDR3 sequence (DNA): TGTGCCGCGGGGTTTGAGCAGCCCCAGCATTTT. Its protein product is CAAGFEQPQHF.

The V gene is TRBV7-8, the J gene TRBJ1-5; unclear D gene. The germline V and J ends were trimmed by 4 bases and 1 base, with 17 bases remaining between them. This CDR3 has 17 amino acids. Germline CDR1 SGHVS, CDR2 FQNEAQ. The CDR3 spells CASSSRTRFESNQPQHF. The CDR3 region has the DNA TGTGCCAGCAGCTCCAGGACTCGATTTGAGAGCAATCAGCCCCAGCATTTT.

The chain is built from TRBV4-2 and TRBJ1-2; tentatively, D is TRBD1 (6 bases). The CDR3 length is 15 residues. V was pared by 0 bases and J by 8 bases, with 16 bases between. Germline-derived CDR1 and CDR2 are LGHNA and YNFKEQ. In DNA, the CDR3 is TGTGCCAGCAGCCAAGATTTACAGGGATCCAGGGGCTACACCTTC. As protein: CASSQDLQGSRGYTF.

The CDR3 region is CASSRWVEANTEAFF. DNA of the CDR3: TGTGCCAGCAGCCGGTGGGTGGAGGCGAACACTGAAGCTTTCTTT. This sequence joins TRBV11-2 and TRBJ1-1; D unresolved. CDR1 and CDR2 from the germline V gene are SGHAT and FQNNGV. CDR3 length equals 15 residues. Trimming took off 5 bases at V and 1 base at J, with 14 bases between the two ends.

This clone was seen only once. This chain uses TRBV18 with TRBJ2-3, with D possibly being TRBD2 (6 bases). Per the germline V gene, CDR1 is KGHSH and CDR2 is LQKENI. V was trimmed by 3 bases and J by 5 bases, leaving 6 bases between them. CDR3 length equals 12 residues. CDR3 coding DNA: TGTGCCAGCTCACCGCGGGGAGATACGCAGTATTTT. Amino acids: CASSPRGDTQYF.

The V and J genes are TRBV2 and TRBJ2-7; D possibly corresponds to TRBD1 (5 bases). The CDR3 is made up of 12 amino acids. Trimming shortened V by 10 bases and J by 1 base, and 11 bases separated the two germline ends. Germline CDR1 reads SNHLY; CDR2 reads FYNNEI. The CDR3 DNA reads TGTGCCACCAGACAGACATCCTACGAGCAGTACTTC. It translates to CATRQTSYEQYF.

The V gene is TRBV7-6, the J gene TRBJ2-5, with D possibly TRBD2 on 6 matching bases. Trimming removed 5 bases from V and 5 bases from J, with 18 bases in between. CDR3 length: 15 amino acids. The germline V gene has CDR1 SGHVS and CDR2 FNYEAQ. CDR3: CASSPSPGGRETQYF. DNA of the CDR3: TGTGCCAGCAGCCCATCGCCCGGGGGAAGGGAGACCCAGTACTTC.

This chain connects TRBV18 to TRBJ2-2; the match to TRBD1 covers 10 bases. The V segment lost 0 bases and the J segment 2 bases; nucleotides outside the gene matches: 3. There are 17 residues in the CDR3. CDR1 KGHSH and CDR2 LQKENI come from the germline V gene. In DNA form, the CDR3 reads TGTGCCAGCTCACCACCGGGACAGGGGATCAACACCGGGGAGCTGTTTTTT. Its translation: CASSPPGQGINTGELFF.

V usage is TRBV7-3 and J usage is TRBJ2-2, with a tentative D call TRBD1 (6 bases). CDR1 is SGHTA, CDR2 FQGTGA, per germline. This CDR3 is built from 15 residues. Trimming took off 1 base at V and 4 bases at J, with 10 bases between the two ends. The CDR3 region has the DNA TGTGCCAGCAGCTTAAGCCTAGGGGGCACCGGGGAGCTGTTTTTT. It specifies CASSLSLGGTGELFF.